What follows is one T cell receptor beta chain and its context. Healthy donors, matched for age and sex, constituted the control group. It was negative isolation that provided the CD8+ and CD4+ T cells, whereas TEMRA cells were enriched by FACS. Random hexamers were used to reverse transcribe 0.5 to 1 ug of RNA. Across 54 Vbeta and 13 Jbeta, immunoSEQ multiplex PCR amplified TCR beta CDR3. TCRdb re-derived calls from the immunoSEQ multiplex PCR reads in MiXCR, one entry per CDR3 protein. The data contain approximately 150,000 distinct CDR3 sequences, around 90% of them singletons. Per the germline V gene, CDR1 is MNHEY and CDR2 is SVGAGI. V lost 6 bases and J lost 0; bases outside the gene matches: 2. The CDR3 runs to 14 residues. This entry belongs to a study of CD8 T cells in Susac syndrome.

The chain has TRBV6-5 and TRBJ1-3, with TRBD1 matching over 7 bases. What was sequenced was CD4+ T cells from PBMCs. This TCR was recovered from a human donor in good health. The CDR3 sequence is CASRTGYSGNTIYF. CDR3 DNA: TGTGCCAGCAGGACAGGGTACTCTGGAAACACCATATATTTT.